This T cell receptor (beta chain) emerged from a study of blood T cell repertoires in COVID-19. Study at large: T cells, B-cell-depleted T cells, or PBMCs provided the cDNA or gDNA that served as material.

TCRdb's copy holds only in-frame clones and misses some; the assay was immunoSEQ multiplex PCR. The table shows about 260,000 clones, with approximately 89% occurring only once. Trimming pared 6 bases from V and 2 bases from J, leaving 14 bases between. The length of the CDR3 is 14 residues. Germline V CDR1 and CDR2: KGHSH, LQKENI. The genes are TRBV18 and TRBJ2-7, with D hard to call. The sequenced sample was peripheral blood. This receptor was taken from a woman between 45 and 65 years old with acute or convalescent COVID-19. The CDR3 coding sequence is TGTGCCAGCTCCTTCACAGAACGTACCTACGAGCAGTACTTC. This translates into CASSFTERTYEQYF.